This TCR beta chain was sequenced for a study of blood T cell repertoires in COVID-19. Sequenced by immunoSEQ multiplex PCR; TCRdb stores in-frame clones only, minus some. Here the sample spans around 700,000 clones, more than 80% being singletons. With 5 bases clipped from V and 4 bases from J, the junction kept 13 bases outside the gene matches. From germline, CDR1 is SGHTA and CDR2 FQGNSA. The CDR3 sequence is 19 residues long. The sample consisted of peripheral blood. The chain has TRBV7-2 and TRBJ2-2, with 13 positions matching TRBD2. This sequence was found in a young woman with acute or convalescent COVID-19. The CDR3 DNA follows: TGTGCCAGCAGCCTTCGGACTAGCGGGGGTGTAAGAAGCACCGGGGAGCTGTTTTTT. Translation gives CASSLRTSGGVRSTGELFF.